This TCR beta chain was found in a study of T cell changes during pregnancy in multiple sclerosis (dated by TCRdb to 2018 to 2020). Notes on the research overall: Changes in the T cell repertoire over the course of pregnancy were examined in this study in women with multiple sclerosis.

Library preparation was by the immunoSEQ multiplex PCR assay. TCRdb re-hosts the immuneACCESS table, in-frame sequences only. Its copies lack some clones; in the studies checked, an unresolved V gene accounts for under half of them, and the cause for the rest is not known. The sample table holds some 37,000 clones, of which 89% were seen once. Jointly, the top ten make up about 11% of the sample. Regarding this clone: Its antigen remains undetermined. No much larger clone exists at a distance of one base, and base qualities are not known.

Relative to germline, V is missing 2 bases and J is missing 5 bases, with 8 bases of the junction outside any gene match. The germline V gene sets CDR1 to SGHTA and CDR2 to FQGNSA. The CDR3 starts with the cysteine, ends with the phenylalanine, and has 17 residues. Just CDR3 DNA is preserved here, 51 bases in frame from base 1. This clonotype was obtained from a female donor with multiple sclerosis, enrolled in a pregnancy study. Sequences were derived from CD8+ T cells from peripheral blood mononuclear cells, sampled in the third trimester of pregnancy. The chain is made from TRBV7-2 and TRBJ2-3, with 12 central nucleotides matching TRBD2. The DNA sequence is TGTGCCAGCAGCTTATCGGCTAGCGGGAGGGCGATAGATACGCAGTATTTT. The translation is CASSLSASGRAIDTQYF.